The rows below give T cell receptor beta chains drawn from one sample of a study of shared clonotypes between healthy human individuals. The protocol was immunoSEQ multiplex PCR, while the TCRdb copy is restricted to in-frame clones and leaves out a portion. The data contain some 600,000 clones, around 96% of them seen just once; the ten biggest clones take up approximately 0.12%. The sequencing sample was made of naive CD8+ T cells sorted from blood. Receptors were obtained from a woman in her thirties in good health. The CDR3 runs from the conserved cysteine through the conserved F or W. The D gene is left open where the match is weak. Some rows mark clone size as missing; the rest say once, few, many or name a class of expanded clone.

TRBV6-5	TRBD1	NA	TRBJ2-7	CASSLRDRDIYEQYF	TGTGCCAGCAGCCTACGCGACAGGGACATCTACGAGCAGTACTTC
TRBV29-1	NA	NA	TRBJ2-2	CSVSRTTGRNTGELFF	TGCAGCGTTTCCCGCACCACGGGACGGAACACCGGGGAGCTGTTTTTT
TRBV7-9	NA	NA	TRBJ2-7	CASSSARTYEQYF	TGTGCCAGCAGCTCCGCAAGGACCTACGAGCAGTACTTC
TRBV6-1	TRBD2	once	TRBJ2-1	CASTLVGGLYNEQFF	TGTGCCAGCACCTTAGTCGGGGGGTTGTACAATGAGCAGTTCTTC
TRBV27	TRBD1	few	TRBJ2-7	CASHRGTGFEQYF	TGTGCCAGCCACCGTGGGACAGGGTTCGAGCAGTACTTC
TRBV2	NA	NA	TRBJ1-1	CASSDLGINQVNTEAFF	TGTGCCAGCAGTGATCTCGGGATAAATCAAGTGAACACTGAAGCTTTCTTT
TRBV2	NA	NA	TRBJ1-2	CASSRSGGEGYTF	TGTGCCAGCAGTAGATCCGGCGGTGAGGGCTACACCTTC
TRBV19	NA	NA	TRBJ2-1	CASSISQGGYNEQFF	TGTGCCAGTAGTATCAGCCAGGGGGGCTACAATGAGCAGTTCTTC
TRBV2	TRBD2	NA	TRBJ2-7	CASSETERLAGVVQQYF	TGTGCCAGCAGTGAGACGGAAAGACTAGCGGGAGTAGTTCAGCAGTACTTC
TRBV6-6	NA	NA	TRBJ2-5	CASSSGWGAETQYF	TGTGCCAGCAGTTCGGGGTGGGGTGCGGAGACCCAGTACTTC
TRBV21-1	NA	NA	TRBJ2-1	CASSKGKWYGFYNEQFF	TGTGCCAGCAGCAAAGGTAAATGGTACGGGTTCTACAATGAGCAGTTCTTC
TRBV9	NA	NA	TRBJ2-7	CASTRTSREYEQYF	TGTGCCAGCACTCGAACTAGCAGAGAGTACGAGCAGTACTTC